The sequence of this T cell receptor beta chain was determined in a study of early T cells in non-severe SARS-CoV-2 infection. Trimming removed 0 bases at V and 0 bases at J, with 8 bases between. The CDR3 covers 15 residues. Germline lookup yields CDR1 SGHRS and CDR2 YFSETQ. TCRdb re-analysed the 5' RACE reads in MiXCR, keeping a single row per CDR3 protein. The sample lists more than 85,000 distinct CDR3 sequences, 10% to 15% occurring once. This rearrangement joins TRBV5-1 to TRBJ2-3; D ambiguous. The sample consisted of whole blood, taken at baseline. The origin of this receptor is an adult who was a healthcare worker with PCR-confirmed SARS-CoV-2 infection or an uninfected control (not recorded which). The DNA for the CDR3 is TGCGCCAGCAGCTTGGCTTCGATTAGCACAGATACGCAGTATTTT. It specifies CASSLASISTDTQYF.